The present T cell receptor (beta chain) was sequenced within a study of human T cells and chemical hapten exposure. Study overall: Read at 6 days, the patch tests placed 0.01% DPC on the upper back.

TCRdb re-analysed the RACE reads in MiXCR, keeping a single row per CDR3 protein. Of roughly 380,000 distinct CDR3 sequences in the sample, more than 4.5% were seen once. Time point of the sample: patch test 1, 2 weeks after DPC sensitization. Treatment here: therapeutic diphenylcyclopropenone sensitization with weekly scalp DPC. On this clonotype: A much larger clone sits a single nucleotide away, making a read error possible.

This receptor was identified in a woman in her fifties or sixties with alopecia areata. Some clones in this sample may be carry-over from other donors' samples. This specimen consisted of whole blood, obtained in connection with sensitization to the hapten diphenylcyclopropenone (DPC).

The CDR3 region is CSVGANEKLFF. The CDR3 DNA reads as TGCAGCGTTGGGGCTAATGAAAAACTGTTTTTT. The chain employs TRBV29-1 and TRBJ1-4; no clear D gene. The germline CDR1 and CDR2 sequences are SQVTM and ANQGSEA. This CDR3 spans 11 amino acids. Trimming left V 4 bases short and J 3 bases short, with 3 bases between.